This T cell receptor (beta chain) was profiled in a study of T-cell memory formation after mild COVID-19. About the research overall: Largely donor-specific TCR clusters were found. Study-level findings and limits: The study detected some responding clones in pre-infection memory, suggesting cross-reactive memory joined.

With regard to this clonotype: Its antigen remains unknown.

The 5'RACE method, run with constant-segment primers, produced TCR alpha and TCR beta cDNA libraries (carrying sample barcodes and UMIs). Using its own MiXCR run on the 5' RACE reads, TCRdb lists one record per CDR3 protein. The sample contains roughly 110,000 distinct CDR3 sequences, approximately 22% of which appear only once. Trimming removed 5 bases from V and 2 bases from J, with 7 bases in between. Germline CDR1 and CDR2: SGHVS and FQNEAQ. The CDR3 runs to 13 residues. Sample: PBMCs or a T cell subset sorted from them (not recorded which). This clonotype was obtained from a man younger than 35 who had mild COVID-19 (a few samples of this study predate the infection). Cell type and time point are not known. This chain uses TRBV7-8 with TRBJ2-1, with a weak D call TRBD2 (6 bases). For the CDR3, the DNA is TGTGCCAGCAGCCCTAGCGCCTACAATGAGCAGTTCTTC. Translating gives CASSPSAYNEQFF.